Each of the 27 T cell receptor beta chains below was sequenced from the same sample in a study of blood T cell repertoires in COVID-19. The method was immunoSEQ multiplex PCR; TCRdb's version includes in-frame clones alone and lacks a portion of them. The data hold about 130,000 clones, with around 89% observed a single time. The sequenced sample consisted of peripheral blood. These receptors came from a man in his sixties with COVID-19, enrolled during active disease.

This chain links TRBV30 with TRBJ1-5; D call uncertain. Trimming pared 1 base from V and 4 bases from J, leaving 11 bases between. The germline gives CDR1 GTSNPN, CDR2 SVGIG (reference sequence). The CDR3 length is 14 residues. For the CDR3, the DNA is TGTGCCTGGAGTGACCGGGAAGTAAATCAGCCCCAGCATTTT. Translated: CAWSDREVNQPQHF.

The sample holds a few counts of this clone. This chain uses TRBV4-2 with TRBJ1-1; maybe TRBD1 (5 bases). V lost 1 base, J lost 4 bases, and 13 bases lay in between. This CDR3 is 15 amino acids long. Germline V gene data show CDR1 as LGHNA and CDR2 as YNFKEQ. The CDR3: CASSQAGGVGTEAFF. In DNA form, the CDR3 reads TGTGCCAGCAGCCAAGCGGGAGGGGTGGGCACTGAAGCTTTCTTT.

This clone was detected once. The genes are TRBV6-6 and TRBJ2-3; TRBD2 agrees at 8 bases. Per the germline V gene, CDR1 is MNHNY and CDR2 is SVGAGI (reference sequence). The CDR3 has 14 amino acids. Trimming cost V 8 bases and J 2 bases; bases outside gene matches: 6. Here the CDR3 reads CASRGLALTDTQYF. The CDR3 nucleotides read TGTGCCAGCCGTGGACTAGCCCTCACAGATACGCAGTATTTT.

This chain joins TRBV19 and TRBJ1-2; possibly TRBD1 for D (6 bases). From germline, CDR1 is LNHDA and CDR2 SQIVND (reference sequence). The V gene lost 3 bases and the J gene lost 5 bases, with 13 bases spanning the gap. There are 14 residues in the CDR3. CDR3 coding DNA: TGTGCCAGTAGTATGGCTCAGGGGTCTTATGGCTACACCTTC. Translating it yields CASSMAQGSYGYTF.

V usage is TRBV4-1 and J usage is TRBJ1-6; D is unclear. Deletions cut 2 bases from V and 11 bases from J, with 7 bases between. The CDR3 spans 12 residues. Germline CDR1 is MGHRA and CDR2 is YSYEKL. CDR3 DNA sequence: TGCGCCAGCAGCCAAAGCCACCCACCCCTCCACTTT. Its translation is CASSQSHPPLHF.

The J gene is TRBJ2-2, the V gene TRBV7-3; D is uncertain. Germline values: CDR1 SGHTA, CDR2 FQGTGA. CDR3 size: 15 residues. V lost 5 bases to trimming and J lost 4 bases, with 14 bases between them. Here the CDR3 reads CASSAYSVGTGELFF. The CDR3, as DNA: TGTGCCAGCAGCGCCTACTCGGTCGGCACCGGGGAGCTGTTTTTT. The whole variable domain, filled in from reference TRBV7-3 and TRBJ2-2, reads GAGVSQTPSNKVTEKGKYVELRCDPISGHTALYWYRQSLGQGPEFLIYFQGTGAADDSGLPNDRFFAVRPEGSVSTLKIQRTERGDSAVYLCASSAYSVGTGELFFGEGSRLTVL.

J is TRBJ2-1 and V is TRBV20-1; 9 bases fit TRBD2. The CDR3 runs to 16 residues. V dropped 3 bases and J dropped 0; count of bases not matched to a gene: 6. The germline gives CDR1 DFQATT, CDR2 SNEGSKA (reference sequence). CDR3: CSASGAGGTSYNEQFF. In nucleotides, the CDR3 is TGCAGTGCTAGTGGTGCGGGGGGGACCTCCTACAATGAGCAGTTCTTC.

V usage is TRBV19 and J usage is TRBJ2-7, with 10 positions matching TRBD1. CDR3 length: 15 amino acids. The germline gives CDR1 LNHDA, CDR2 SQIVND (reference sequence). After removal of 5 bases from V and 4 bases from J, the junction contained 8 bases not matched to a gene. The CDR3 sequence: CASSPGTGAKYEQYF. CDR3 DNA sequence: TGTGCCAGTAGTCCTGGGACAGGGGCAAAATACGAGCAGTACTTC.

The chain has TRBV19 and TRBJ2-5; a weak D match, TRBD2 (6 bases). CDR1 is LNHDA, CDR2 SQIVND, per germline (reference sequence). Trimming removed 2 bases at V and 3 bases at J, with 16 bases between. The CDR3 has 16 amino acids. As DNA, the CDR3 is TGTGCCAGTAGTATAAGTAGCGGTATACCTGAAGAGACCCAGTACTTC. Amino acids: CASSISSGIPEETQYF.

The V gene is TRBV7-2, the J gene TRBJ1-2; weak D call: TRBD1 (6 bases). Looked up from germline, CDR1 is SGHTA and CDR2 is FQGNSA. The CDR3 is made up of 15 amino acids. V lost 4 bases and J lost 7, with 19 bases in between. CDR3 coding DNA: TGTGCCAGCAGCTCCCAGGGGCTACCCCGGAGTGGCTACACCTTC. The encoded protein is CASSSQGLPRSGYTF. Full variable domain (missing parts from reference TRBV7-2 and TRBJ1-2): GAGVSQSPSNKVTEKGKDVELRCDPISGHTALYWYRQSLGQGLEFLIYFQGNSAPDKSGLPSDRFSAERTGGSVSTLTIQRTQQEDSAVYLCASSSQGLPRSGYTFGSGTRLTVV.

This clone was seen more than once but under ten times. This chain links TRBV3-1 (or the pseudogene TRBV3-2) with TRBJ2-7; 9 bases are shared with TRBD1. Germline V gives CDR1 LGHDT, CDR2 YNNKEL (reference sequence). Germline trimming cut 1 base from V and 5 bases from J; bases unmatched to any gene: 9. The CDR3 covers 16 residues. This chain's CDR3 is CASSQAGGQGSNEQYF. DNA of the CDR3: TGTGCCAGCAGCCAAGCCGGCGGACAGGGGTCCAACGAGCAGTACTTC.

The J gene is TRBJ1-1, the V gene TRBV30; D is undetermined. With 6 bases removed from V and 5 bases from J, the gap between germline ends came to 16 bases. Per the germline V gene, CDR1 is GTSNPN and CDR2 is SVGIG (reference sequence). CDR3 length equals 13 residues. CDR3 nucleotides: TGTGCCTGCCCTTCCGAGGCGGAGACTGAAGCTTTCTTT. This encodes CACPSEAETEAFF. The entire variable domain, with the rest obtained from reference TRBV30 and TRBJ1-1, is as follows: SQTIHQWPATLVQPVGSPLSLECTVEGTSNPNLYWYRQAAGRGLQLLFYSVGIGQISSEVPQNLSASRPQDRQFILSSKKLLLSDSGFYLCACPSEAETEAFFGQGTRLTVV.

The V and J genes are TRBV5-6 and TRBJ1-1; D possibly corresponds to TRBD1 (5 bases). The CDR3 has 16 amino acids. CDR1 and CDR2 (germline): SGHDT, YYEEEE. V lost 4 bases and J 0 bases, leaving 16 bases between the germline ends. In DNA, the CDR3 is TGTGCCAGCAGCCCGGCCGCTCAGGGATTGAACACTGAAGCTTTCTTT. It codes for CASSPAAQGLNTEAFF.

The chain recombines TRBV6-6 with TRBJ1-1; D not certain. Germline V gene data show CDR1 as MNHNY and CDR2 as SVGAGI (reference sequence). This CDR3 region has 12 residues. This CDR3 is CVATSGDTEAFF. The CDR3 DNA is TGTGTCGCGACCTCCGGGGACACTGAAGCTTTCTTT.

V gene TRBV5-4 combines with J gene TRBJ1-1, with TRBD1 matching 7 bases. Germline lookup yields CDR1 SGHNT and CDR2 YYREEE (reference sequence). This CDR3 region has 14 residues. V lost 3 bases, J lost 0 bases, and 2 bases stayed unmatched. CDR3: CASSSTGLNTEAFF. For the CDR3, the DNA is TGTGCCAGCAGCTCGACAGGGTTGAACACTGAAGCTTTCTTT.

The gene calls are TRBV7-3 and TRBJ2-2, with 8 bases aligning to TRBD2. Trimming at V came to 5 bases and at J to 7 bases, leaving 21 bases not matched to a gene. This CDR3 has 19 amino acids. Germline CDR1 and CDR2: SGHTA and FQGTGA. In DNA form, the CDR3 reads TGTGCCAGCAGCAGAGGGGCCGCCGGAGCGGGGGATACGAGCGGGGAGCTGTTTTTT. Its translation: CASSRGAAGAGDTSGELFF.

The J gene is TRBJ1-2, the V gene TRBV5-1; tentatively, D is TRBD1 (5 bases). The CDR3 loop spans 15 amino acids. Per the germline V gene, CDR1 is SGHRS and CDR2 is YFSETQ. Trimming removed 4 bases at V and 2 bases at J, with 15 bases between. CDR3 nucleotides: TGCGCCAGCAGCCCCACTGACAGTCCAAACTATGGCTACACCTTC. Residues: CASSPTDSPNYGYTF.

The chain combines TRBV7-8 with TRBJ1-6; 11 nucleotides agree with TRBD1. There are 16 residues in the CDR3. The ends lost 3 bases at V and 4 bases at J; junction bases unmatched: 2. Per germline, CDR1 SGHVS and CDR2 FQNEAQ. CDR3 sequence: CASSLRDRGYNSPLHF. In DNA, the CDR3 is TGTGCCAGCAGCTTGCGGGACAGGGGGTATAATTCACCCCTCCACTTT.

This clone has just one count. This chain links TRBV21-1 with TRBJ1-6; the D segment call TRBD1 is taken from the table without a DNA check. TRBV21-1 is listed as a pseudogene. CDR3 length: 19 amino acids. The CDR3 nucleotides are TGTGCCAGCAGCAAAGGGGCTTCTTCGCGCAGGACCTATAATTCACCCCTCCACTTT. This sequence encodes CASSKGASSRRTYNSPLHF.

The chain employs TRBV18 and TRBJ1-4, with D uncertain. The V gene's germline CDR1 is KGHSH and CDR2 LQKENI. CDR3 length: 17 amino acids. V dropped 5 bases and J dropped 2 bases, with 18 bases sitting between them. CDR3 DNA: TGTGCCAGCTCATCGGGAGAGAGGGCATCGACTAATGAAAAACTGTTTTTT. It is translated as CASSSGERASTNEKLFF.

This clone appeared a few times. The chain has TRBV19 and TRBJ1-1, with D perhaps matching TRBD1 (6 bases). This CDR3 region has 15 residues. Germline lookup yields CDR1 LNHDA and CDR2 SQIVND (reference sequence). V was trimmed by 8 bases and J by 1 base, leaving 17 bases between them. CDR3 in DNA: TGTGCCAGTGAGACTTTTGGGACATCGAACACTGAAGCTTTCTTT. The encoded protein is CASETFGTSNTEAFF.

V and J are TRBV10-1 and TRBJ2-2; 11 nucleotides align to TRBD2. With 1 base clipped from V and 0 bases from J, the junction kept 16 bases outside the gene matches. The CDR3 has 22 residues. Germline CDR1 is WNHNN and CDR2 is SYGVQD (reference sequence). The CDR3, as DNA: TGCGCCAGCAGTGAGTTCAATAGCGGGGGGGCCCATAATCAAGCGAACACCGGGGAGCTGTTTTTT. Its protein product is CASSEFNSGGAHNQANTGELFF.

The V gene is TRBV6-5, the J gene TRBJ2-3, with D tentatively TRBD2 (6 bases). This CDR3 has 15 residues. The germline V and J ends were trimmed by 0 bases and 2 bases, with 9 bases remaining between them. Germline CDR1 MNHEY, CDR2 SVGAGI. The CDR3 region has the DNA TGTGCCAGCAGTTACTCCCGGGGGTACACAGATACGCAGTATTTT. This gives the protein CASSYSRGYTDTQYF.

The chain uses TRBV28 and TRBJ1-1; the D is unclear. CDR3 size: 12 residues. The germline CDR1 and CDR2 sequences are MDHEN and SYDVKM. V was clipped by 1 base and J by 5 bases, with 5 bases between them. The CDR3 region has the DNA TGTGCCAGCAGTTTATACGGTACTGAAGCTTTCTTT. Its protein product is CASSLYGTEAFF.

This chain links TRBV12-1 with TRBJ1-5. TRBV12-1 is noted as a pseudogene. The CDR3 runs to 13 residues. The CDR3 DNA follows: TGTGCCAGCACCGCCGGGAGCAATCAGCCCCAGCATTTT. Amino acid sequence: CASTAGSNQPQHF.

The V call is TRBV5-1, the J call TRBJ2-7; 7 bases fit TRBD2. V lost 5 bases, J lost 3 bases, and 8 bases stayed unmatched. This CDR3 is built from 14 residues. Looked up from germline, CDR1 is SGHRS and CDR2 is YFSETQ. This CDR3 reads CASSPGRGDYEQYF. In DNA form, the CDR3 reads TGCGCCAGCAGTCCGGGGAGGGGCGACTACGAGCAGTACTTC. The variable domain in full, with the rest retrieved from reference TRBV5-1 and TRBJ2-7, is KAGVTQTPRYLIKTRGQQVTLSCSPISGHRSVSWYQQTPGQGLQFLFEYFSETQRNKGNFPGRFSGRQFSNSRSEMNVSTLELGDSALYLCASSPGRGDYEQYFGPGTRLTVT.

V and J are TRBV19 and TRBJ1-1; D uncertain. Germline CDR1 is LNHDA and CDR2 is SQIVND (reference sequence). CDR3 length: 12 residues. V lost 5 bases and J lost 5, with 9 bases in between. The chain's CDR3 is CASSLIGTEAFF. Here the CDR3 DNA reads TGTGCCAGTAGTCTCATCGGGACTGAAGCTTTCTTT.